A selection of T cell receptor beta chains follows, all from one sample in a study of CD8+ T cells in alopecia areata. Using immunoSEQ multiplex PCR, the repertoire was profiled, and TCRdb retains in-frame clones only, with some absent. The sample has about 180,000 clones, 45% to 60% seen once. Here the sequenced sample was CD8+ T cells sorted from blood, taken at approximately week 51, from a patient treated with tofacitinib. The receptors were gathered from a human donor with alopecia areata. Each CDR3 is given with its conserved first and last residue. D genes are given only for firm matches. Size is omitted from some rows. Given values are once, few, many or a class for expanded clones.

J gene,V gene,clone size,D gene,CDR3 DNA,CDR3 protein
TRBJ1-2,TRBV4-1,.,.,TGCGCCAGCAGCCAAGTCCGGGGAGAGGGCTACACCTTC,CASSQVRGEGYTF
TRBJ2-1,TRBV5-1,once,.,TGCGCCAGCAGCTGGAGGACGATGGGTTCCTACAATGAGCAGTTCTTC,CASSWRTMGSYNEQFF
TRBJ2-5,TRBV4-3,.,.,TGCGCCAGCAGCCAAGAGGTGTTAAAAGAGACCCAGTACTTC,CASSQEVLKETQYF
TRBJ1-2,TRBV6-6,many,.,TGTGCCAGCAGGGAGGGACATCCCTTCTTC,CASREGHPFF
TRBJ2-7,TRBV7-8,.,.,TGTGCCAGCAGCTTGAACATCGGCTACGAGCAGTACTTC,CASSLNIGYEQYF
TRBJ2-1,TRBV27,.,.,TGTGCCAGCGGACACAGGGTTGAGCAGTTCTTC,CASGHRVEQFF
TRBJ2-7,TRBV27,few,TRBD1,TGTGCCAGCAGCGGACAGGGGGCGTCCTACGAGCAGTACTTC,CASSGQGASYEQYF
TRBJ1-1,TRBV30,many,TRBD1,TGTGCCTGGAGTGTAGACAGGGAGACTGAAGCTTTCTTT,CAWSVDRETEAFF
TRBJ2-7,TRBV6-6,once,.,TGTGCCAGCAGTTACCTATCTCAGGCTGACTCCTACGAGCAGTACTTC,CASSYLSQADSYEQYF
TRBJ2-6,TRBV7-4,few,TRBD1,TGTGCCAGCAGCCCAAGAGGTCAGGGGGCTGGGGCCAACGTCCTGACTTTC,CASSPRGQGAGANVLTF
TRBJ2-3,TRBV7-2,few,.,TGTGCCAGCAGCTTAAATCCCGCCACGCGCACAGATACGCAGTATTTT,CASSLNPATRTDTQYF
TRBJ1-1,TRBV10-2,.,.,TGCGCCAGCAGTGAGTCAGGGGGCACTGAAGCTTTCTTT,CASSESGGTEAFF
TRBJ1-2,TRBV7-9,.,TRBD1,TGTGCCAGCAGCATCCTCAGGGGGCAGGATGGCTACACCTTC,CASSILRGQDGYTF
TRBJ1-2,TRBV9,.,.,TGTGCCAGCAGCGAAAACACCTATGGCTACACCTTC,CASSENTYGYTF
TRBJ2-1,TRBV13,.,.,TGTGCCAGCAGCCCTCTGGGGGGTATTCTAGGGAATGAGCAGTTCTTC,CASSPLGGILGNEQFF
TRBJ2-7,TRBV13,few,.,TGTGCCAGCAGCTTAGAAGGGGGGGCCTACGAGCAGTACTTC,CASSLEGGAYEQYF
TRBJ2-1,TRBV7-8,.,TRBD2,TGTGCCAGCAGCCTGATCGGGGGGGGCTCCTACAATGAGCAGTTCTTC,CASSLIGGGSYNEQFF
TRBJ1-2,TRBV7-8,many,.,TGTGCCAGCAGCTTAGTTGGCAAACGCGATGGCTACACCTTC,CASSLVGKRDGYTF
TRBJ2-5,TRBV2,.,TRBD1,TGTGCCAGCAGGTCGGACAGGGGACAAGAGACCCAGTACTTC,CASRSDRGQETQYF
TRBJ2-7,TRBV5-6,.,TRBD1,TGTGCCAGCAGCTTGGGGGACAGCTCCCCTGACGAGCAGTACTTC,CASSLGDSSPDEQYF
TRBJ2-6,TRBV27,few,.,TGTGCCAGCAGTTTAATGGGCGCTGGGGCCAACGTCCTGACTTTC,CASSLMGAGANVLTF
TRBJ1-2,TRBV4-1,.,.,TGCGCCAGCAGCCTTCCAACCGGGGACTATGGCTACACCTTC,CASSLPTGDYGYTF
TRBJ2-7,TRBV13,.,.,TGTGCCAGCAGCTCTATCAGGTTAACCTACGAGCAGTACTTC,CASSSIRLTYEQYF
TRBJ2-3,TRBV30,.,TRBD2,TGTGCCTGGACCCTTTACCTAGCGGCTAGCACAGATACGCAGTATTTT,CAWTLYLAASTDTQYF
TRBJ2-6,TRBV27,.,.,TGTGCCAGCAGTTTCTCGACAGCTGGGGCCAACGTCCTGACTTTC,CASSFSTAGANVLTF
TRBJ2-1,TRBV19,.,TRBD2,TGTGCCAGTAGTATTGGTGCTAGCGGGGGCCTATACAATGAGCAGTTCTTC,CASSIGASGGLYNEQFF
TRBJ1-1,TRBV29-1,few,.,TGCAGCGCGAGGGCGCAAAACACTGAAGCTTTCTTT,CSARAQNTEAFF
TRBJ2-5,TRBV10-3,few,.,TGTGCCATCACTTCGGACTACCAAGAGACCCAGTACTTC,CAITSDYQETQYF
TRBJ2-3,TRBV27,.,.,TGTGCCAGCACCCTGACGGGCGGGGTAAAGCAGTATTTT,CASTLTGGVKQYF
TRBJ1-1,TRBV6-4,.,TRBD1,TGTGCCAGCAGTGAGCGTCCCGGGACAGGGAACACTGAAGCTTTCTTT,CASSERPGTGNTEAFF
TRBJ2-3,TRBV7-9,few,TRBD2,TGTGCCAGCGTTACCGGGGGGGCAACAGATACGCAGTATTTT,CASVTGGATDTQYF
TRBJ2-1,TRBV7-3,few,TRBD2,TGTGCCAGCAGCAAAAGCGGGGGAGATTACAATGAGCAGTTCTTC,CASSKSGGDYNEQFF
TRBJ2-1,TRBV5-1,few,TRBD2,TGCGCCAGCACCCTTGGGGTAGCGGGGGGCTTCAATGAGCAGTTCTTC,CASTLGVAGGFNEQFF
TRBJ1-4,TRBV4-1,.,.,TGCGCCAGCAGCCCACGTACAGGTGAAAAACTGTTTTTT,CASSPRTGEKLFF
TRBJ2-7,TRBV7-2,.,.,TGTGCTGTCCCTCGTCCCTCCTACTACGAGCAGTACTTC,CAVPRPSYYEQYF
TRBJ1-5,TRBV7-9,few,.,TGTGCCAGCAGCCCTGGGGAGGGGATCAATCAGCCCCAGCATTTT,CASSPGEGINQPQHF
TRBJ2-3,TRBV27,few,TRBD1,TGTGCCAGCAGTTTATTAGGTGGGACAGTTGGAGATACGCAGTATTTT,CASSLLGGTVGDTQYF
TRBJ2-2,TRBV30,.,.,TGTGCCTGGAGTACAGCGAACACCGGGGAGCTGTTTTTT,CAWSTANTGELFF
TRBJ2-1,TRBV27,.,TRBD2,TGTGCCAGCAGTTTAGGCGGGGGGGCTGATGAGCAGTTCTTC,CASSLGGGADEQFF
TRBJ1-1,TRBV4-1,.,.,TGCGCCAGCAGCCAAGGACCTGAAGCTTTCTTT,CASSQGPEAFF